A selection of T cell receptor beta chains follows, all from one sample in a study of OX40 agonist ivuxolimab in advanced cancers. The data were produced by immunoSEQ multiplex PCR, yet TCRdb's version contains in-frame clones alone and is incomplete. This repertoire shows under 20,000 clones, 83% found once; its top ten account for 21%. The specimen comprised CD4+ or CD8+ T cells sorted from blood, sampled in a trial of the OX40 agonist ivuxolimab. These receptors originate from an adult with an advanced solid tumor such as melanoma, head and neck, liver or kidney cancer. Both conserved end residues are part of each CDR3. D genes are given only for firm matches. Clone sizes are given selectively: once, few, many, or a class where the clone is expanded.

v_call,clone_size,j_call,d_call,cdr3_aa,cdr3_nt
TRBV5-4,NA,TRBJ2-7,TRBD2,CASSLELAGFYEQYF,TGTGCCAGCAGCTTGGAACTAGCGGGTTTCTACGAGCAGTACTTC
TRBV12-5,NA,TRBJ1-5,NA,CASGLVLRLYNQPQHF,TGTGCTAGTGGTTTGGTATTGCGGCTCTACAATCAGCCCCAGCATTTT
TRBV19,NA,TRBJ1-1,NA,CASIDGNTEAFF,TGTGCCAGTATAGATGGCAACACTGAAGCTTTCTTT
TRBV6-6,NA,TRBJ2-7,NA,CASSYSSGAEQYF,TGTGCCAGCAGTTACTCAAGCGGAGCCGAGCAGTACTTC
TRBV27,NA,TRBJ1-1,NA,CASSLSGVNTEAFF,TGTGCCAGCAGTTTATCGGGGGTGAACACTGAAGCTTTCTTT
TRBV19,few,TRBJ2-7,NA,CASLGGSNYEQYF,TGTGCCAGCCTGGGTGGCAGTAACTACGAGCAGTACTTC
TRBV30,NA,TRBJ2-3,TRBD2,CAWSTGTSGRTDTQYF,TGTGCCTGGAGTACTGGGACTAGCGGGAGGACAGATACGCAGTATTTT
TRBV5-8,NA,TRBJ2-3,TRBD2,CASSGVGLAVGDTQYF,TGTGCCAGCAGCGGCGTGGGACTAGCGGTAGGCGATACGCAGTATTTT
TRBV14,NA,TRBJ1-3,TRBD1,CASSQTGASPGNTIYF,TGTGCCAGCAGCCAAACAGGGGCTAGCCCTGGAAACACCATATATTTT
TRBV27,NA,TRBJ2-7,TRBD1,CASTIPSYDRGGYEQYF,TGTGCCAGCACCATCCCTTCTTATGACAGGGGAGGCTACGAGCAGTACTTC
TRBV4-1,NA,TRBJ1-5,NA,CASSQARDSNQPQHF,TGCGCCAGCAGCCAAGCCAGGGACAGCAATCAGCCCCAGCATTTT
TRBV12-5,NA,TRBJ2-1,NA,CASGSRGGEQFF,TGTGCTAGTGGTTCTCGGGGCGGGGAGCAGTTCTTC
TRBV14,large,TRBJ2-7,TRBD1,CASSLTGTGVDEQYF,TGTGCCAGCAGCCTTACCGGGACAGGGGTTGACGAGCAGTACTTC
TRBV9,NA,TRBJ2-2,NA,CASSHTGELFF,TGTGCCAGCAGCCACACCGGGGAGCTGTTTTTT
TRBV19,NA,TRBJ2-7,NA,CASSSGRAAEQYF,TGTGCCAGTAGTTCCGGTAGGGCAGCCGAGCAGTACTTC
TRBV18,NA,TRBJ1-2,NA,CASSPPGLVYGYTF,TGTGCCAGCTCACCCCCCGGGTTGGTGTATGGCTACACCTTC
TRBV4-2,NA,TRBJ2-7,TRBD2,CASSLAGVAYEQYF,TGTGCCAGCAGCCTTGCGGGAGTGGCCTACGAGCAGTACTTC
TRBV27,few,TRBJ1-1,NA,CASSLRSRGNTEAFF,TGTGCCAGCAGTTTACGATCCAGGGGGAACACTGAAGCTTTCTTT
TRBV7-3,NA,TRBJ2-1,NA,CASSAIDSDSEQFF,TGTGCCAGCAGCGCCATCGATAGCGACTCTGAGCAGTTCTTC
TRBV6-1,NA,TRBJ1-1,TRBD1,CASSLGTGGTEAFF,TGTGCCAGCAGCCTCGGGACAGGGGGCACTGAAGCTTTCTTT
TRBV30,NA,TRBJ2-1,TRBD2,CAWSTIAGRNPYEQFF,TGTGCCTGGAGTACAATAGCGGGACGGAACCCTTATGAGCAGTTCTTC
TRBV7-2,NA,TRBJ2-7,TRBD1,CASSSSGGTGAYEQYF,TGTGCCAGCAGCTCTAGCGGCGGGACAGGGGCCTACGAGCAGTACTTC
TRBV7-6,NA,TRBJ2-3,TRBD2,CASMTFGTSGRGNGFTDTQYF,TGTGCCAGCATGACATTTGGGACTAGCGGGAGAGGGAATGGGTTCACAGATACGCAGTATTTT
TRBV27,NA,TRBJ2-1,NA,CASSAYNEQFF,TGTGCCAGCAGTGCCTACAATGAGCAGTTCTTC
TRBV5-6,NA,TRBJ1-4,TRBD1,CASSSRTGVREKLFF,TGTGCCAGCAGCTCGCGGACAGGGGTGAGAGAAAAACTGTTTTTT
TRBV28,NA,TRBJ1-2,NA,CASSIWLNYGYTF,TGTGCCAGCAGTATTTGGCTAAACTATGGCTACACCTTC
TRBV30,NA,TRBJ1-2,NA,CAWSVWGEGHTF,TGTGCCTGGAGTGTATGGGGGGAGGGGCACACCTTC
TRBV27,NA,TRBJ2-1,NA,CASSFRGASSYNEQFF,TGTGCCAGCAGTTTTCGGGGGGCCAGCTCCTACAATGAGCAGTTCTTC
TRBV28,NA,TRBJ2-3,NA,CASSKLGSIGVGPDTQYF,TGTGCCAGCAGTAAACTAGGATCGATCGGCGTGGGGCCAGATACGCAGTATTTT
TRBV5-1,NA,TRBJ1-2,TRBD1,CASSFSDRADYGYTF,TGCGCCAGCAGCTTTTCCGACAGGGCAGACTATGGCTACACCTTC
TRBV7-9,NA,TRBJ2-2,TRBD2,CASSSAGGRTGELFF,TGTGCCAGCAGCTCGGCGGGGGGCCGAACCGGGGAGCTGTTTTTT
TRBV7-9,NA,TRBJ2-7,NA,CASSLEGGYEQYF,TGTGCCAGCAGCTTAGAAGGGGGCTACGAGCAGTACTTC
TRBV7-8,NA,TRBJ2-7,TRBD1,CASSLPRGQGNYEQYF,TGTGCCAGCAGCTTGCCCCGGGGACAGGGGAACTACGAGCAGTACTTC
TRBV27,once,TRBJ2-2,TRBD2,CASSFSGGPAGELFF,TGTGCCAGCAGTTTTAGCGGGGGGCCGGCCGGGGAGCTGTTTTTT
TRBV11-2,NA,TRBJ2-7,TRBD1,CASSLRARGLYEQYF,TGTGCCAGCAGCTTACGGGCCAGGGGGCTTTACGAGCAGTACTTC
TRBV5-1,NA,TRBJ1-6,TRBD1,CASSPRRTGGNSPLHF,TGCGCCAGCAGCCCGAGACGGACAGGGGGAAATTCACCCCTCCACTTT
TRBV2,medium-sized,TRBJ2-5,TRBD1,CASRGGQGSQETQYF,TGTGCCAGCAGGGGGGGACAGGGGTCCCAAGAGACCCAGTACTTC
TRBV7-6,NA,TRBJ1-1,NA,CASSLEMNTEAFF,TGTGCCAGCAGCCTAGAGATGAACACTGAAGCTTTCTTT
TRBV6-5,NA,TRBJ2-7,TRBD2,CASSAGVPYEQYF,TGTGCCAGCAGTGCGGGGGTCCCTTACGAGCAGTACTTC
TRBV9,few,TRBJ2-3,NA,CASSVEDTPTDTQYF,TGTGCCAGCAGCGTAGAAGATACCCCCACAGATACGCAGTATTTT
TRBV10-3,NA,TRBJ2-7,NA,CAISESGDGISYEQYF,TGTGCCATCAGTGAGTCGGGCGACGGCATCTCCTACGAGCAGTACTTC
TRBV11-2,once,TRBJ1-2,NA,CASSLHPDSFNYGYTF,TGTGCCAGCAGTCTTCACCCGGACAGCTTTAACTATGGCTACACCTTC
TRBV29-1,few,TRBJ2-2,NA,CSVDLPATDTGELFF,TGCAGCGTTGATCTCCCGGCCACAGACACCGGGGAGCTGTTTTTT
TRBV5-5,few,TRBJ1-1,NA,CASSLYPGTEAFF,TGTGCCAGCAGCCTCTACCCCGGGACTGAAGCTTTCTTT
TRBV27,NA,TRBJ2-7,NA,CASSPPTDSYEQYF,TGTGCCAGCAGTCCGCCGACGGATTCCTACGAGCAGTACTTC
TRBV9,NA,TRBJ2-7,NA,CASSPHSASYEQYF,TGTGCCAGCAGCCCCCACAGCGCGTCCTACGAGCAGTACTTC
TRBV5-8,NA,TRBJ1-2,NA,CASSPQGIYGYTF,TGTGCCAGCAGCCCTCAGGGAATCTATGGCTACACCTTC
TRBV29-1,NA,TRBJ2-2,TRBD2,CSVEGLAGVGELFF,TGCAGCGTTGAAGGACTAGCGGGGGTCGGGGAGCTGTTTTTT
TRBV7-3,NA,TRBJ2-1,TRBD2,CASSNPTSGRVGNEQFF,TGTGCCAGCAGCAACCCCACTAGCGGGAGGGTGGGCAATGAGCAGTTCTTC
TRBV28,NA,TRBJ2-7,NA,CASLLRGRNEQYF,TGTGCCAGCCTTCTTCGGGGCCGAAACGAGCAGTACTTC
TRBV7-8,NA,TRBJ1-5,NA,CASSPQGYHQPQHF,TGTGCCAGCAGCCCCCAGGGTTATCATCAGCCCCAGCATTTT
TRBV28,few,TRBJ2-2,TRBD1,CASSVQGALQNTGELFF,TGTGCCAGCAGCGTACAGGGGGCCCTTCAGAACACCGGGGAGCTGTTTTTT
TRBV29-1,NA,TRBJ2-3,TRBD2,CSVEPGLASYTQYF,TGCAGCGTTGAACCGGGACTAGCGTCATATACGCAGTATTTT
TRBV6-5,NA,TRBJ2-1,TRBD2,CASSYSRTSGNEQFF,TGTGCCAGCAGTTACTCACGGACTAGCGGGAATGAGCAGTTCTTC
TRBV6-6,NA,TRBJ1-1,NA,CASSYVQAGSTEAFF,TGTGCCAGCAGTTACGTACAGGCTGGTTCCACTGAAGCTTTCTTT
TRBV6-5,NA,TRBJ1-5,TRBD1,CASSFGTGNNQPQHF,TGTGCCAGCAGTTTTGGGACAGGCAACAATCAGCCCCAGCATTTT
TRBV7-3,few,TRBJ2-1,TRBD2,CASSLPGASGHYNEQFF,TGTGCCAGCAGCCTTCCCGGGGCTAGCGGACACTACAATGAGCAGTTCTTC
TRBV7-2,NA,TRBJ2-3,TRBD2,CASSSPWVAGVSDTQYF,TGTGCCAGCAGCTCGCCTTGGGTAGCGGGAGTGTCAGATACGCAGTATTTT
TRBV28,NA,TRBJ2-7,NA,CASSFPSGAYEQYF,TGTGCCAGCAGTTTTCCTTCAGGGGCCTACGAGCAGTACTTC
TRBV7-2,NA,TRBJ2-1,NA,CASSLGSAEQFF,TGTGCCAGCAGCTTAGGATCGGCAGAGCAGTTCTTC